This T cell receptor beta chain was found in a study of T cell changes during pregnancy in multiple sclerosis. The assay was immunoSEQ multiplex PCR, and TCRdb's table has in-frame clones only and misses some. The sample carries 55,000 to 75,000 clones, 91% recorded once. This clone was observed once. The source material was peripheral blood, sampled in the third trimester of pregnancy. The receptor comes from a female donor in good health, enrolled as a control in a pregnancy study.

CDR3 sequence reads: CAWSVGLAGGGETQYF. CDR3 nucleotides: TGTGCCTGGAGTGTGGGACTAGCGGGGGGCGGGGAGACCCAGTACTTC. V is TRBV30 and J is TRBJ2-5, with 15 nucleotides matching TRBD2. Germline CDR1 reads GTSNPN; CDR2 reads SVGIG (reference sequence). V trimming: 0 bases; J trimming: 5 bases; junction bases outside the gene matches: 4. This CDR3 has 16 amino acids.